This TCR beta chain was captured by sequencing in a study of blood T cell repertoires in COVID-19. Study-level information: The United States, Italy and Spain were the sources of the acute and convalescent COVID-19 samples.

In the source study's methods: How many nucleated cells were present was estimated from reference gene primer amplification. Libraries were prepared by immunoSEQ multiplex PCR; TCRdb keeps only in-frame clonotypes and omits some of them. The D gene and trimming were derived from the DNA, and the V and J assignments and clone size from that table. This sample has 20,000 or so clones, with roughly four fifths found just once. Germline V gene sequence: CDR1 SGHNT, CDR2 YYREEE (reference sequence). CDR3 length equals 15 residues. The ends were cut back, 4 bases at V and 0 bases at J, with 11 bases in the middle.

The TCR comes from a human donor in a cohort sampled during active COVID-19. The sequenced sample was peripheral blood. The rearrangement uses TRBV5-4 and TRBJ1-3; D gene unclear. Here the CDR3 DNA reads TGTGCCAGCAGCGTTTCGGGTCCCTCTGGAAACACCATATATTTT. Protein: CASSVSGPSGNTIYF.